The clone carrying this T cell receptor beta chain was counted only a few times. Its antigen is still unknown. Germline CDR1 MNHNS, CDR2 SASEGT. The CDR3 consists of 17 residues. The V and J ends lost 3 bases and 0 bases respectively, with 12 bases between them. The data were taken from a study of vaccination and CD4 T cells after COVID-19. The treatment here: approximately 9-day PBMC culture with coronavirus spike peptide pools or control peptides (ViraFEST assay). These CD4+ T cells came from an unexposed donor, sampled before the COVID-19 pandemic (2011-2018). Under the ViraFEST approach, antigen-specific T cells were expanded with peptide pools and TCRs subsequently sequenced. Unexposed donors' CD4+ T cells were tested against SARS-CoV-2 S/N and four cold-coronavirus spikes when cell numbers allowed. Oncomine TCR Beta short-read sequencing was applied to DNA from cultured CD4+ T cells. TCRdb called the PCR reads again in MiXCR, with one record for every CDR3 protein. The sample comprises under 10,000 distinct CDR3 sequences, about three fifths of which are singletons, and approximately 12% rests with the top ten.

Material for sequencing was CD4+ T cells from blood, cultured in vitro. This TCR came from a human donor in good health. The chain recombines TRBV6-1 with TRBJ1-6; D unresolved. Here the CDR3 reads CASSEFLGRSYNSPLHF. CDR3 bases: TGTGCCAGCAGTGAGTTTTTAGGCCGCTCCTATAATTCACCCCTCCACTTT.